Below, 24 T cell receptor beta chains from the same sample are listed, as sequenced in a study of pediatric ulcerative colitis. The method was immunoSEQ multiplex PCR; TCRdb's version includes in-frame clones alone and lacks a portion of them. The data hold around 61,000 clones, with 70% to 90% observed a single time. Sequenced sample: blood. Every receptor here comes from a boy between 10 and 17 years old with severe ulcerative colitis.

V is TRBV13 and J is TRBJ1-1; weak D call: TRBD1 (6 bases). Trimming removed 2 bases at V and 0 bases at J, with 10 bases between. This CDR3 comprises 15 residues. CDR1 and CDR2 from the germline V gene are PRHDT and FYEKMQ (reference sequence). CDR3 nucleotide sequence: TGTGCCAGCAGCTTAACCGGACAGATGAACACTGAAGCTTTCTTT. Translated, it gives CASSLTGQMNTEAFF.

V gene TRBV4-2 combines with J gene TRBJ2-7; weak D call: TRBD2 (5 bases). The CDR3 totals 15 residues. Per germline, CDR1 LGHNA and CDR2 YNFKEQ. V lost 0 bases to trimming and J lost 3 bases, with 12 bases between them. CDR3 nucleotides: TGTGCCAGCAGCCAAGATCTATCGGGGTACTACGAGCAGTACTTC. Protein: CASSQDLSGYYEQYF.

The chain carries TRBV6-6 and TRBJ2-7, with D maybe TRBD1 (6 bases). V dropped 5 bases and J dropped 5 bases, with 10 bases sitting between them. This CDR3 region has 12 residues. In germline, CDR1 is MNHNY, CDR2 SVGAGI (reference sequence). The CDR3 protein is CASSLQGDEQYF. CDR3 in DNA: TGTGCCAGCAGTCTACAGGGAGACGAGCAGTACTTC.

J is TRBJ2-7 and V is TRBV5-6; D is unclear. The germline V gene encodes CDR1 SGHDT and CDR2 YYEEEE. The germline V and J ends were trimmed by 6 bases and 2 bases, with 12 bases remaining between them. There are 13 residues in the CDR3. The CDR3 spells CASTLRSAYEQYF. In DNA, the CDR3 is TGTGCCAGCACCCTTAGAAGCGCCTACGAGCAGTACTTC.

This chain joins TRBV5-1 and TRBJ1-1, with D tentatively TRBD1 (5 bases). This CDR3 region has 14 residues. Germline-derived CDR1 and CDR2 are SGHRS and YFSETQ. V lost 4 bases to trimming and J lost 3 bases, with 13 bases between them. CDR3 bases: TGCGCCAGCAGCCAACGTGAGACAGACACTGAAGCTTTCTTT. It encodes CASSQRETDTEAFF.

The genes are TRBV5-5 and TRBJ1-1; no clear D gene. The CDR3 is made up of 16 amino acids. Germline values: CDR1 SGHKS, CDR2 YYEKEE (reference sequence). The germline V and J ends were trimmed by 1 base and 0 bases, with 13 bases remaining between them. CDR3 DNA: TGTGCCAGCAGCTTGTACTTAAGGTCGTTGAACACTGAAGCTTTCTTT. Translation gives CASSLYLRSLNTEAFF.

J is TRBJ2-7 and V is TRBV11-1, with D perhaps matching TRBD2 (5 bases). The germline gives CDR1 SGHAT, CDR2 FQDESV (reference sequence). V was cut by 5 bases and J by 2 bases, with 16 bases left in between. The CDR3 spans 15 residues. For the CDR3, the DNA is TGTGCCAGCAGCCAGCAGAGGGAAAAACCCTACGAGCAGTACTTC. Protein sequence: CASSQQREKPYEQYF.

The sample holds a few counts of this clone. The chain is built from TRBV6-6 and TRBJ1-2, with D possibly TRBD1 on 5 matching bases. Germline V gene lookup returns CDR1 MNHNY and CDR2 SVGAGI (reference sequence). The CDR3 runs to 14 residues. The V end lost 0 bases, the J end lost 6 bases, and 11 bases lay between the germline ends. CDR3 nucleotide sequence: TGTGCCAGCAGTTACTCGACGGGCAGGGATGGCTACACCTTC. Its translation is CASSYSTGRDGYTF.

This sequence joins TRBV15 and TRBJ2-2, with 7 nucleotides matching TRBD1. Germline V gives CDR1 LNHNV, CDR2 YYDKDF (reference sequence). After removal of 0 bases from V and 4 bases from J, the junction contained 8 bases not matched to a gene. The CDR3 has 17 residues. The CDR3 DNA reads TGTGCCACCAGCAGAGACCCTACAGGGGCGCGCACCGGGGAGCTGTTTTTT. Protein sequence: CATSRDPTGARTGELFF.

This chain connects TRBV20-1 to TRBJ2-5; D is undetermined. V was shortened by 6 bases and J by 4 bases, with 3 bases between the two germline ends. There are 9 residues in the CDR3. In germline, CDR1 is DFQATT, CDR2 SNEGSKA (reference sequence). CDR3 coding DNA: TGCAGTGCCCCAGAGACCCAGTACTTC. It translates to CSAPETQYF.

This rearrangement joins TRBV16 to TRBJ1-3; D ambiguous. The ends were cut back, 0 bases at V and 2 bases at J, with 8 bases in the middle. The CDR3 covers 15 residues. The germline V gene has CDR1 KGHSY and CDR2 FQNENV. The CDR3 coding sequence is TGTGCCAGCAGCCAATCGAGCGGTCCTGGAAACACCATATATTTT. Translated, it gives CASSQSSGPGNTIYF.

CDR3 region: CATSRGGTSGRYTDTQYF. The CDR3 nucleotides read TGTGCCACCAGCAGAGGGGGGACTAGCGGGAGGTACACAGATACGCAGTATTTT. The chain carries TRBV15 and TRBJ2-3; 15 bases are shared with TRBD2. The CDR3 is 18 amino acids. Per the germline V gene, CDR1 is LNHNV and CDR2 is YYDKDF (reference sequence). V shed 1 base and J 2 bases; nucleotides not matched to a gene: 4. The whole variable domain, remainder taken from reference TRBV15 and TRBJ2-3, is DAMVIQNPRYQVTQFGKPVTLSCSQTLNHNVMYWYQQKSSQAPKLLFHYYDKDFNNEADTPDNFQSRRPNTSFCFLDIRSPGLGDTAMYLCATSRGGTSGRYTDTQYFGPGTRLTVL.

This clone was detected a few times. The V gene is TRBV20-1, the J gene TRBJ1-1, with D hard to call. Germline CDR1 and CDR2: DFQATT and SNEGSKA (reference sequence). V lost 4 bases and J 2 bases, leaving 5 bases between the germline ends. The CDR3 covers 11 residues. For the CDR3, the DNA is TGCAGTGCTAAGAAAAACACTGAAGCTTTCTTT. Encoded protein: CSAKKNTEAFF.

The J gene is TRBJ2-1, the V gene TRBV19, with 10 bases lining up with TRBD2. Unmatched junction bases numbered 8, after V lost 7 bases and J lost 8 bases. Germline V lookup: CDR1 LNHDA, CDR2 SQIVND (reference sequence). The CDR3 contains 14 residues. As DNA, the CDR3 is TGTGCCAGTAAAAGCGGGAGGGATAGTTATGAGCAGTTCTTC. Its translation: CASKSGRDSYEQFF. Variable domain in full (rest from reference TRBV19 and TRBJ2-1): DGGITQSPKYLFRKEGQNVTLSCEQNLNHDAMYWYRQDPGQGLRLIYYSQIVNDFQKGDIAEGYSVSREKKESFPLTVTSAQKNPTAFYLCASKSGRDSYEQFFGPGTRLTVL.

This clone was counted a few times. This chain joins TRBV5-4 and TRBJ2-5, with 7 bases matching TRBD2. V lost 1 base to trimming and J lost 0 bases; unmatched junction nucleotides: 6. The CDR3 consists of 16 residues. CDR1 is SGHNT and CDR2 is YYREEE in the germline V gene (reference sequence). The DNA of the CDR3 is TGTGCCAGCAGCTTGATAAGTGGACTAGACCAAGAGACCCAGTACTTC. It encodes CASSLISGLDQETQYF. The full variable domain, with the rest looked up from reference TRBV5-4 and TRBJ2-5, is ETGVTQSPTHLIKTRGQQVTLRCSSQSGHNTVSWYQQALGQGPQFIFQYYREEENGRGNFPPRFSGLQFPNYSSELNVNALELDDSALYLCASSLISGLDQETQYFGPGTRLLVL.

This chain connects TRBV10-1 to TRBJ2-1; the match to TRBD2 covers 9 bases. The CDR3 contains 16 residues. Germline CDR1 reads WNHNN; CDR2 reads SYGVQD (reference sequence). Trimming removed 3 bases from V and 8 bases from J; junction bases left unmatched: 11. The CDR3, as DNA: TGCGCCAGCAGTGAATCAAGGGTAGCGGGAGTCGATGAGCAGTTCTTC. It codes for CASSESRVAGVDEQFF.

This clone was seen once. The V call is TRBV6-1, the J call TRBJ1-2; a weak D match, TRBD1 (6 bases). Germline-derived CDR1 and CDR2 are MNHNS and SASEGT. This CDR3 comprises 12 residues. Trimming left V 7 bases short and J 5 bases short, with 11 bases between. The DNA for the CDR3 is TGTGCCAGCACCCTGGGGGCTTATGGCTACACCTTC. This encodes CASTLGAYGYTF.

V gene TRBV6-5 combines with J gene TRBJ2-1; tentative D call: TRBD2 (5 bases). V was cut by 1 base and J by 5 bases, with 6 bases left in between. Germline V lookup: CDR1 MNHEY, CDR2 SVGAGI. The CDR3 runs to 13 residues. CDR3: CASSYFGNNEQFF. For the CDR3, the DNA is TGTGCCAGCAGTTACTTCGGGAACAATGAGCAGTTCTTC.

The chain combines TRBV6-6 with TRBJ2-5; 10 bases line up with TRBD2. The germline CDR1 and CDR2 sequences are MNHNY and SVGAGI (reference sequence). V trimming: 4 bases; J trimming: 5 bases; junction bases outside the gene matches: 7. This CDR3 contains 15 residues. The CDR3 is CASSWYLSGRETQYF. CDR3 bases: TGTGCCAGCAGTTGGTACCTTAGCGGGAGGGAGACCCAGTACTTC.

The V gene is TRBV4-1, the J gene TRBJ1-2; D is ambiguous. The V and J ends lost 0 bases and 4 bases respectively, with 15 bases between them. There are 16 residues in the CDR3. Germline V gives CDR1 MGHRA, CDR2 YSYEKL. The CDR3 region is CASSQEADGRPYGYTF. CDR3 DNA: TGCGCCAGCAGCCAAGAGGCGGATGGACGGCCCTATGGCTACACCTTC.

This clone was seen a handful of times. The V call is TRBV20-1, the J call TRBJ1-1, with 8 bases that match TRBD1. J was trimmed by 4 bases and V by 6 bases; bases with no gene match: 1. Per the germline V gene, CDR1 is DFQATT and CDR2 is SNEGSKA (reference sequence). The CDR3 runs to 11 residues. As DNA, the CDR3 is TGCAGTGCACAGGGGGGCACTGAAGCTTTCTTT. Its translation: CSAQGGTEAFF.

CDR3 protein: CASSSMGAGAEAFF. The CDR3 nucleotides read TGTGCCAGCAGCTCTATGGGGGCGGGCGCTGAAGCTTTCTTT. This chain connects TRBV11-1 to TRBJ1-1; perhaps TRBD1 as D (6 bases). Trimming cost V 4 bases and J 6 bases, with 15 bases left between them. Germline V gene lookup returns CDR1 SGHAT and CDR2 FQDESV (reference sequence). The CDR3 is 14 residues long.

This clone was recorded once. J is TRBJ2-3 and V is TRBV7-9; a weak D match, TRBD2 (6 bases). Germline V gives CDR1 SEHNR, CDR2 FQNEAQ (reference sequence). This CDR3 spans 16 amino acids. Trimming took off 1 base at V and 0 bases at J, with 11 bases between the two ends. CDR3 residues: CASSLVAGTSTDTQYF. CDR3 bases: TGTGCCAGCAGCTTAGTAGCCGGGACTAGCACAGATACGCAGTATTTT.

Here the CDR3 reads CASSFFSAGDEQYF. The DNA for the CDR3 is TGTGCCAGCAGTTTTTTTTCCGCCGGAGACGAGCAGTACTTC. The V gene is TRBV27, the J gene TRBJ2-7; D ambiguous. Germline loops: CDR1 MNHEY, CDR2 SMNVEV (reference sequence). Trimming removed 3 bases at V and 5 bases at J, with 14 bases between. The CDR3 contains 14 residues.